A selection of T cell receptor beta chains follows, all from one sample in a study of blood T cell repertoires in COVID-19. TCRdb keeps only in-frame clones here, not all; method: immunoSEQ multiplex PCR. Of 180,000 or so clones listed, about 91% are singletons. What was sequenced was PBMCs or T cells enriched from blood (not recorded which). The source is a woman between 40 and 55 years old with acute COVID-19. Each CDR3 is given with its conserved first and last residue. A D gene is named only where the DNA matches it firmly. Clone sizes are given selectively: once, few, many, or a class where the clone is expanded.

TRBJ1-1 | - | - | TRBV19 | TGTGCCAGTAGACTTGCCGGCACTGAAGCTTTCTTT | CASRLAGTEAFF
TRBJ1-1 | - | - | TRBV12-3/TRBV12-4 | TGTGCCAGCAGTTTAAGGGGTTTCACTGAAGCTTTCTTT | CASSLRGFTEAFF
TRBJ1-6 | TRBD1 | - | TRBV27 | TGTGCCAGCAGTCCGTTGGGGACAGGGGGCTCGAATTCACCCCTCCACTTT | CASSPLGTGGSNSPLHF
TRBJ1-1 | - | - | TRBV5-4 | TGTGCCAGCAGCTTGCCCGCCAGGCAAGGAAACACTGAAGCTTTCTTT | CASSLPARQGNTEAFF
TRBJ1-6 | TRBD1 | - | TRBV2 | TGTGCCAGCAGGCCGGGACAGCTATATAATTCACCCCTCCACTTT | CASRPGQLYNSPLHF
TRBJ1-1 | TRBD1 | - | TRBV30 | TGTGCCTGGGGGGACAGGCGAGGGACTGAAGCTTTCTTT | CAWGDRRGTEAFF
TRBJ2-7 | - | - | TRBV11-2 | TGTGCCAGCAGCTTACGGCAGGGTCCTAACGAGCAGTACTTC | CASSLRQGPNEQYF
TRBJ2-1 | TRBD2 | once | TRBV4-1 | TGCGCCAGCAGCCAAGGACTAGCGGGAGTGGATGAGCAGTTCTTC | CASSQGLAGVDEQFF
TRBJ2-7 | TRBD1 | - | TRBV7-8 | TGTGCCAGCAGCTTGTCCTACGACGGACAGGGGAGGTCCGAGCAGTACTTC | CASSLSYDGQGRSEQYF
TRBJ1-5 | - | few | TRBV4-1 | TGCGCCAGCAGCCAGGCCCGGGTCAGCGATCAGCCCCAGCATTTT | CASSQARVSDQPQHF
TRBJ1-3 | - | - | TRBV5-1 | TGCGCCAGCAGTCAGGGCCCCACCACGGAGGGCGGAAACACCATATATTTT | CASSQGPTTEGGNTIYF
TRBJ1-3 | - | - | TRBV5-1 | TGCGCCAGCAGCTTGGATGGGGGGACCTCTGGAAACACCATATATTTT | CASSLDGGTSGNTIYF
TRBJ2-7 | TRBD1 | - | TRBV7-8 | TGTGCCAGCAGCTTAGGGCAGGGGGCCGCCTCCTACGAGCAGTACTTC | CASSLGQGAASYEQYF
TRBJ1-1 | TRBD1 | - | TRBV28 | TGTGCCAGCAGTGGGACAGGGGGCGCGGACACTGAAGCTTTCTTT | CASSGTGGADTEAFF
TRBJ2-1 | TRBD2 | - | TRBV4-1 | TGCGCCAGCAGCCAAGCCAGACAGGGGGCGACTAGCGGGAGTCGGTACAATGAGCAGTTCTTC | CASSQARQGATSGSRYNEQFF
TRBJ2-3 | - | - | TRBV12-3/TRBV12-4 | TGTGCCAGCAGTATAGGGGCAAGGGATACGCAGTATTTT | CASSIGARDTQYF
TRBJ1-5 | - | - | TRBV6-6 | TGTGCCAGCAGTTACTCGGGGGGTTTAGGCAATCAGCCCCAGCATTTT | CASSYSGGLGNQPQHF
TRBJ1-6 | TRBD1 | - | TRBV19 | TGTGCCAGTAGTAGCCTGGGACAGGGCTATTCACCCCTCCACTTT | CASSSLGQGYSPLHF
TRBJ2-1 | TRBD2 | - | TRBV25-1 | TGTGCCAGCAGTGAAGACGTTGGACTAGCGGGAGTTAATGAGCAGTTCTTC | CASSEDVGLAGVNEQFF
TRBJ2-7 | TRBD1 | many | TRBV3-1/TRBV3-2 | TGTGCCAGCGCCGGAGCGACAGGGACGCGCTCCTACGAGCAGTACTTC | CASAGATGTRSYEQYF
TRBJ2-5 | - | few | TRBV14 | TGTGCCAGCAGCCTTAGACTAGGCCTAGAGACCCAGTACTTC | CASSLRLGLETQYF
TRBJ2-1 | TRBD2 | - | TRBV7-9 | TGTGCCAGCAGCTTAGTACAGCGGGAGGGCAATGAGCAGTTCTTC | CASSLVQREGNEQFF
TRBJ2-1 | - | - | TRBV4-2 | TGTGCCAGCAGCCAAGATATTGGGGGAGGTGAGCAGTTCTTC | CASSQDIGGGEQFF